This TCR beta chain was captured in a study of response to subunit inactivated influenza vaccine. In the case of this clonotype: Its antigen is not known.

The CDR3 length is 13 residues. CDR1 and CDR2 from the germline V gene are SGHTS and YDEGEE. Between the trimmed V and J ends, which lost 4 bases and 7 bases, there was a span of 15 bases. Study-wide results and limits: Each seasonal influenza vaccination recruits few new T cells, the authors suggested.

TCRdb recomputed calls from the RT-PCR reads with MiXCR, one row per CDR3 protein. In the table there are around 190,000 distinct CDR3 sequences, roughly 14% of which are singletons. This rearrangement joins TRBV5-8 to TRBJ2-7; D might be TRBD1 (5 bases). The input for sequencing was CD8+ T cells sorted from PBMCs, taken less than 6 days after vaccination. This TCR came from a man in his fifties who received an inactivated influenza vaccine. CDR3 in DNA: TGTGCCAGCAGCACAGGACGGGCTGGGGAGCAGTACTTC. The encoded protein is CASSTGRAGEQYF. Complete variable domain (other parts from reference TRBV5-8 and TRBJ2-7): EAGVTQSPTHLIKTRGQQATLRCSPISGHTSVYWYQQALGLGLQFLLWYDEGEERNRGNFPPRFSGRQFPNYSSELNVNALELEDSALYLCASSTGRAGEQYFGPGTRLTVT.